Following are 25 T cell receptor beta chains from one sample sequenced in a study of regulatory and conventional T cells in RAG deficiency. Assay used: immunoSEQ multiplex PCR; TCRdb lists only in-frame clones, some missing. The sample has fewer than 35,000 clones; about 87% are singletons. Another study also made use of these data, one on regulatory T cells. That source adds: The PCR used 52 TRBV and 13 TRBJ primers.

Source material: CD8+ T cells sorted from blood. The source is a human donor in good health.

V usage is TRBV13 and J usage is TRBJ2-3, with 8 positions matching TRBD2. Germline assignment: CDR1 PRHDT and CDR2 FYEKMQ (reference sequence). V lost 4 bases, J lost 1 base, and 10 bases stayed unmatched. This CDR3 spans 17 amino acids. The CDR3 DNA reads as TGTGCCAGCAGCTCCCGGGGGGGGGACATCCGCACAGATACGCAGTATTTT. Its translation is CASSSRGGDIRTDTQYF.

V is TRBV5-1 and J is TRBJ2-1; 8 bases match TRBD2. This CDR3 has 15 residues. The ends lost 5 bases at V and 8 bases at J; junction bases unmatched: 12. From germline, CDR1 is SGHRS and CDR2 YFSETQ. The CDR3 reads CASSPSGRQVDEQFF. In DNA, the CDR3 is TGCGCCAGCAGTCCGAGCGGGAGACAAGTCGATGAGCAGTTCTTC.

The chain is built from TRBV6-1 and TRBJ2-6; D gene unclear. This CDR3 spans 15 amino acids. Looked up from germline, CDR1 is MNHNS and CDR2 is SASEGT. V dropped 6 bases and J dropped 0 bases, with 9 bases sitting between them. CDR3 DNA sequence: TGTGCCAGCAGCCACGACGCCTCTGGGGCCAACGTCCTGACTTTC. Translating it yields CASSHDASGANVLTF.

The chain combines TRBV12-5 with TRBJ2-5; 7 positions match TRBD1. Trimming at V came to 2 bases and at J to 5 bases, leaving 8 bases not matched to a gene. From germline, CDR1 is LGHNT and CDR2 FRNRAP. CDR3 size: 15 residues. As DNA, the CDR3 is TGTGCTAGTGGTTTGTCCCCGGACAGGCGGGAGACCCAGTACTTC. It codes for CASGLSPDRRETQYF. The full variable domain, rest sourced from reference TRBV12-5 and TRBJ2-5, is DARVTQTPRHKVTEMGQEVTMRCQPILGHNTVFWYRQTMMQGLELLAYFRNRAPLDDSGMPKDRFSAEMPDATLATLKIQPSEPRDSAVYFCASGLSPDRRETQYFGPGTRLLVL.

V and J are TRBV27 and TRBJ1-1; 7 bases are shared with TRBD1. Trimming took 6 bases from V and 4 from J; bases not matched to a gene: 5. The germline V gene encodes CDR1 MNHEY and CDR2 SMNVEV (reference sequence). This CDR3 is built from 13 residues. The CDR3 region is CASSHSGGTEAFF. The CDR3, as DNA: TGTGCCAGCAGCCATTCAGGGGGCACTGAAGCTTTCTTT.

The chain uses TRBV19 and TRBJ2-1; 7 positions match TRBD2. The V and J ends lost 8 bases and 7 bases, in that order; junction bases with no gene match: 8. The CDR3 loop spans 13 amino acids. Germline loops: CDR1 LNHDA, CDR2 SQIVND (reference sequence). CDR3 coding DNA: TGTGCCAGTTCGGCGGGAGAAATAAATGAGCAGTTCTTC. Translation: CASSAGEINEQFF. The whole variable domain, filled in from reference TRBV19 and TRBJ2-1, reads DGGITQSPKYLFRKEGQNVTLSCEQNLNHDAMYWYRQDPGQGLRLIYYSQIVNDFQKGDIAEGYSVSREKKESFPLTVTSAQKNPTAFYLCASSAGEINEQFFGPGTRLTVL.

The CDR3 loop is CASSYSDSGRAGELFF. The CDR3 DNA sequence: TGTGCCAGCAGTTACTCTGATAGCGGGAGGGCCGGGGAGCTGTTTTTT. The rearrangement links TRBV6-5 to TRBJ2-2, with 11 positions matching TRBD2. The germline CDR1 and CDR2 sequences are MNHEY and SVGAGI. Trimming cost V 0 bases and J 6 bases; bases outside gene matches: 3. The CDR3 spans 16 residues.

This clone appeared a few times. The genes are TRBV11-2 and TRBJ2-7, with D perhaps matching TRBD1 (6 bases). The CDR3 totals 13 residues. The V and J ends lost 5 bases and 7 bases respectively, with 15 bases between them. Germline lookup yields CDR1 SGHAT and CDR2 FQNNGV. This chain's CDR3 is CASSPTPGEEQYF. CDR3 in DNA: TGTGCCAGCAGCCCAACCCCAGGGGAAGAGCAGTACTTC.

This chain joins TRBV19 and TRBJ2-1; D is possibly TRBD1 or TRBD2 (5 bases each). Trimming shortened V by 4 bases and J by 3 bases, and 10 bases separated the two germline ends. Germline CDR1 reads LNHDA; CDR2 reads SQIVND (reference sequence). There are 14 residues in the CDR3. The CDR3 spells CASSTSGHYNEQFF. The CDR3 DNA follows: TGTGCCAGTAGTACAAGCGGACACTACAATGAGCAGTTCTTC.

The chain carries TRBV5-4 and TRBJ2-2; possibly TRBD1 or TRBD2 for D (6 bases each). CDR1 and CDR2 from the germline V gene are SGHNT and YYREEE (reference sequence). The CDR3 loop spans 14 amino acids. Trimming pared 2 bases from V and 5 bases from J, leaving 10 bases between. CDR3 in amino acids: CASSFGGGTGELFF. Written as DNA, the CDR3 is TGTGCCAGCAGCTTCGGGGGCGGGACCGGGGAGCTGTTTTTT.

V usage is TRBV7-6 and J usage is TRBJ2-5; the match to TRBD1 covers 11 bases. The ends lost 5 bases at V and 2 bases at J; junction bases unmatched: 7. The germline CDR1 and CDR2 sequences are SGHVS and FNYEAQ. The CDR3 is 16 residues long. CDR3 sequence reads: CASSTGQGAIQETQYF. The CDR3 bases are TGTGCCAGCAGCACCGGACAGGGGGCGATTCAAGAGACCCAGTACTTC.

V usage is TRBV12-5 and J usage is TRBJ2-7; D unresolved. Looked up from germline, CDR1 is LGHNT and CDR2 is FRNRAP. The V gene lost 2 bases and the J gene lost 1 base, with 12 bases spanning the gap. CDR3 size: 15 residues. CDR3 sequence (DNA): TGTGCTAGTGGTTTGAGTTCGAGTCCTTCCTACGAGCAGTACTTC. This translates into CASGLSSSPSYEQYF.

The rearrangement joins TRBV5-6 to TRBJ2-7, with 7 nucleotides matching TRBD1. CDR1 and CDR2 from the germline V gene are SGHDT and YYEEEE. After removal of 1 base from V and 3 bases from J, the junction contained 1 base not matched to a gene. The CDR3 runs to 13 residues. CDR3 in amino acids: CASSLTGDYEQYF. The DNA for the CDR3 is TGTGCCAGCAGCTTGACAGGGGACTACGAGCAGTACTTC.

The chain carries TRBV6-5 and TRBJ1-5; TRBD1 matches at 7 bases. The CDR3 sequence is 13 residues long. CDR1 is MNHEY, CDR2 SVGAGI, per germline. V dropped 6 bases and J dropped 4; count of bases not matched to a gene: 3. The CDR3 protein is CASSRDSNQPQHF. The CDR3 nucleotides are TGTGCCAGCAGCCGGGACAGTAATCAGCCCCAGCATTTT.

This clone was counted between two and nine times. This chain uses TRBV27 with TRBJ2-2, with D possibly being TRBD2 (5 bases). This CDR3 spans 17 amino acids. Looked up from germline, CDR1 is MNHEY and CDR2 is SMNVEV (reference sequence). V was trimmed by 5 bases and J by 0 bases, leaving 16 bases between them. The CDR3 bases are TGTGCCAGCAGTGCCGTCCTAGTGGGAGCGAACACCGGGGAGCTGTTTTTT. It translates to CASSAVLVGANTGELFF.

V and J are TRBV7-8 and TRBJ2-5; tentatively, D is TRBD1 or TRBD2 (6 bases each). Germline V lookup: CDR1 SGHVS, CDR2 FQNEAQ. With 8 bases removed from V and 0 bases from J, the gap between germline ends came to 16 bases. CDR3 length equals 15 residues. The CDR3 sequence is CASSRPGANQETQYF. The CDR3 coding sequence is TGTGCCAGCTCCAGACCGGGGGCCAACCAAGAGACCCAGTACTTC.

This chain joins TRBV27 and TRBJ2-1; TRBD2 aligns across 12 bases. This CDR3 spans 15 amino acids. V dropped 8 bases and J dropped 12; count of bases not matched to a gene: 14. The germline V gene encodes CDR1 MNHEY and CDR2 SMNVEV (reference sequence). CDR3 protein: CASVTSGGPPGGQFF. The CDR3 nucleotides read TGTGCCAGCGTAACTAGCGGGGGGCCACCCGGTGGGCAGTTCTTC.

V and J are TRBV5-6 and TRBJ2-7, with D maybe TRBD1 (5 bases). Germline V CDR1 and CDR2: SGHDT, YYEEEE. The CDR3 has 13 residues. V gave up 4 bases and J gave up 3 bases, with 11 bases separating them. CDR3 bases: TGTGCCAGCAGCGGGGCCGACAGCTACGAGCAGTACTTC. Translating gives CASSGADSYEQYF.

This rearrangement joins TRBV19 to TRBJ2-7; weak D call: TRBD1 (6 bases). The length of the CDR3 is 15 residues. Germline V gives CDR1 LNHDA, CDR2 SQIVND (reference sequence). V lost 5 bases and J 0 bases, leaving 14 bases between the germline ends. CDR3 loop: CASSSSGASSYEQYF. For the CDR3, the DNA is TGTGCCAGTAGTTCATCAGGGGCAAGCTCCTACGAGCAGTACTTC.

This clone was found once. The chain carries TRBV2 and TRBJ2-5, with TRBD2 as a possible D gene (6 bases). The ends were cut back, 5 bases at V and 3 bases at J, with 16 bases in the middle. The CDR3 is made up of 15 amino acids. Germline V gene lookup returns CDR1 SNHLY and CDR2 FYNNEI. CDR3 coding DNA: TGTGCCAGCAGTCCGGGAGCAGAATCCAAAGAGACCCAGTACTTC. It translates to CASSPGAESKETQYF.

The V gene is TRBV5-1, the J gene TRBJ1-1; TRBD1 matches at 7 bases. The CDR3 spans 16 residues. Germline lookup yields CDR1 SGHRS and CDR2 YFSETQ. Trimming cost V 0 bases and J 2 bases; bases outside gene matches: 7. CDR3 in amino acids: CASSLGSGGGNTEAFF. The CDR3 region has the DNA TGCGCCAGCAGCTTGGGGTCGGGAGGGGGCAACACTGAAGCTTTCTTT.

This clone was seen only once. The V call is TRBV7-9, the J call TRBJ2-1, with 10 bases matching TRBD2. Germline lookup yields CDR1 SEHNR and CDR2 FQNEAQ (reference sequence). The CDR3 sequence is 14 residues long. V trimming: 5 bases; J trimming: 5 bases; junction bases outside the gene matches: 3. The CDR3 DNA sequence: TGTGCCAGCAGCGAACTAGCGGGGAACAATGAGCAGTTCTTC. This gives the protein CASSELAGNNEQFF.

The CDR3 nucleotides are TGTGCCAGCAGCTTAGGGGGGGGCGGAGGCACTGAAGCTTTCTTT. This gives the protein CASSLGGGGGTEAFF. The rearrangement uses TRBV11-3 and TRBJ1-1; D might be TRBD1 (6 bases). This CDR3 region has 15 residues. CDR1 is SGHNT and CDR2 is YENEEA in the germline V gene. V was cut by 1 base and J by 4 bases, with 13 bases left in between.

CDR3 in amino acids: CASGGTEAFF. The CDR3 region has the DNA TGTGCCAGCGGGGGCACTGAAGCTTTCTTT. The chain joins TRBV6-1 to TRBJ1-1, with D possibly TRBD1 on 5 matching bases. Trimming stripped 8 bases from V and 4 bases from J, with 5 bases between. Germline V lookup: CDR1 MNHNS, CDR2 SASEGT. The CDR3 has 10 amino acids.

This clone was observed a few times. V usage is TRBV19 and J usage is TRBJ2-7; 14 bases agree with TRBD2. With 10 bases clipped from V and 9 bases from J, the junction kept 20 bases outside the gene matches. The germline CDR1 and CDR2 sequences are LNHDA and SQIVND (reference sequence). The CDR3 has 17 amino acids. In DNA, the CDR3 is TGTGCCACCGGAGGACTAGCGGGAGGTCCCTCTCAAGGGGGGCAGTACTTC. Translating it yields CATGGLAGGPSQGGQYF.